This entry lists 20 T cell receptor beta chains sequenced from one sample in a study of beta chain features in type 1 diabetes. Study-wide results and limits: The study found moderately but significantly shorter TCRB CDR3s in all four CD4+ subsets of Type 1 diabetes patients.

The authors reverse transcribed all of the isolated RNA, so sequencing captured expressed TCRB transcripts. TCRdb keeps only in-frame clones here, not all; method: immunoSEQ multiplex PCR. The table lists roughly 240,000 clones, about 24% of them singletons, with around 0.012% in the top ten. Which antigens these TCRs recognize remains unknown. Sequenced: naive CD4+ T cells from blood. These receptor sequences come from a woman aged 25 to 45 with type 1 diabetes.

This clone was counted a few times. This chain connects TRBV2 to TRBJ2-4; TRBD2 is a possible D gene (5 bases). The CDR3 extends over 13 amino acids. CDR1 is SNHLY and CDR2 is FYNNEI in the germline V gene. Trimming took 2 bases from V and 11 from J, leaving 13 bases between them. The CDR3 region has the DNA TGTGCCAGCAGTGAAAGGTCGCTAGCTTTTCAGTACTTC. Protein sequence: CASSERSLAFQYF.

The V gene is TRBV4-1, the J gene TRBJ2-7; D not certain. The CDR3 totals 13 residues. V was shortened by 4 bases and J by 4 bases, with 11 bases between the two germline ends. Germline-derived CDR1 and CDR2 are MGHRA and YSYEKL. The CDR3 here is CASSPARSYEQYF. The CDR3 region has the DNA TGCGCCAGCAGCCCCGCGCGTTCGTACGAGCAGTACTTC.

This chain joins TRBV5-1 and TRBJ2-1; 7 positions match TRBD1. V shed 4 bases and J 2 bases; nucleotides not matched to a gene: 3. The CDR3 loop spans 14 amino acids. Germline CDR1 is SGHRS and CDR2 is YFSETQ. CDR3 loop: CASSPGQAYNEQFF. Here the CDR3 DNA reads TGCGCCAGCAGCCCCGGACAGGCCTACAATGAGCAGTTCTTC.

In its sample, this clone was seen a few times. V is TRBV18 and J is TRBJ2-7; TRBD1 agrees at 9 bases. The CDR3 is 15 residues long. V lost 4 bases, J lost 3 bases, and 7 bases stayed unmatched. The germline CDR1 and CDR2 sequences are KGHSH and LQKENI. CDR3 DNA: TGTGCCAGCTCACTCACCGGGACAGGGCACTACGAGCAGTACTTC. Amino acid sequence: CASSLTGTGHYEQYF.

The gene calls are TRBV2 and TRBJ2-5, with D possibly being TRBD2 (6 bases). The CDR3 is 13 residues long. The germline V gene encodes CDR1 SNHLY and CDR2 FYNNEI. The V end was cut by 8 bases, the J end by 2 bases, with 12 bases between. The CDR3 nucleotides read TGTGCCAGCGGGAGGACGCGACAAGAGACCCAGTACTTC. Amino acids: CASGRTRQETQYF.

The chain carries TRBV29-1 and TRBJ1-1; unclear D gene. Germline V CDR1 and CDR2: SQVTM, ANQGSEA. The V and J ends lost 2 bases and 3 bases respectively, with 10 bases between them. The CDR3 loop spans 13 amino acids. The CDR3 sequence is CSVEPGEHTEAFF. CDR3 in DNA: TGCAGCGTTGAACCGGGTGAGCACACTGAAGCTTTCTTT.

This clone was recorded a few times. The V gene is TRBV29-1, the J gene TRBJ2-5; 9 bases align to TRBD1. Germline V lookup: CDR1 SQVTM, CDR2 ANQGSEA. This CDR3 has 13 amino acids. V shed 6 bases, J shed 1 base, and the junction held 3 bases outside the gene matches. The CDR3 coding sequence is TGCAGCGTCGAGGACAGGGGCCAAGAGACCCAGTACTTC. Amino acid sequence: CSVEDRGQETQYF.

V and J are TRBV10-2 and TRBJ2-1; 11 bases agree with TRBD2. The length of the CDR3 is 14 residues. V shed 6 bases, J shed 4 bases, and the junction held 2 bases outside the gene matches. The V gene's germline CDR1 is WSHSY and CDR2 SAAADI. CDR3 DNA: TGCGCCAGCAGCCCTAGCGGGGGGTACAATGAGCAGTTCTTC. The encoded protein is CASSPSGGYNEQFF.

The chain has TRBV5-1 and TRBJ2-2, with TRBD2 identical over 8 bases. V dropped 0 bases and J dropped 10; count of bases not matched to a gene: 8. The CDR3 runs 15 residues. Germline loops: CDR1 SGHRS, CDR2 YFSETQ. The CDR3 loop reads CASSLVSSGLKELFF. The CDR3 DNA reads TGCGCCAGCAGCTTGGTTTCTAGCGGGTTGAAGGAGCTGTTTTTT.

A few counts support this clone. The gene calls are TRBV7-3 and TRBJ2-6; D gene unclear. The CDR3 is 17 residues long. Germline values: CDR1 SGHTA, CDR2 FQGTGA. Between the trimmed V and J ends, which lost 3 bases and 1 base, there was a span of 13 bases. The CDR3 loop is CASSFGPFRSGANVLTF. The CDR3 DNA sequence: TGTGCCAGCAGCTTTGGTCCGTTCAGGTCTGGGGCCAACGTCCTGACTTTC.

This clone was counted a few times. The CDR3 DNA follows: TGCAGCGTAGTACTGAGCTACGAGCAGTACTTC. Protein sequence: CSVVLSYEQYF. This rearrangement joins TRBV29-1 to TRBJ2-7; D remains unclear. CDR3 length: 11 residues. The V gene lost 6 bases and the J gene lost 3 bases, with 9 bases spanning the gap. CDR1 is SQVTM and CDR2 is ANQGSEA in the germline V gene.

The CDR3, as DNA: TGTGCCAGCAGTTTGCTACCCGGGACAGGGACAGATACGCAGTATTTT. Its translation: CASSLLPGTGTDTQYF. The chain links TRBV28 to TRBJ2-3, with 9 bases matching TRBD1. Germline lookup yields CDR1 MDHEN and CDR2 SYDVKM. CDR3 length: 16 amino acids. With V trimmed by 3 bases and J by 3 bases, 7 bases remained unmatched.

The table lists this clone with a few counts. J is TRBJ2-1 and V is TRBV29-1; TRBD2 aligns across 7 bases. The germline gives CDR1 SQVTM, CDR2 ANQGSEA. CDR3 length: 14 amino acids. Unmatched junction bases numbered 7, after V lost 4 bases and J lost 4 bases. The CDR3, as DNA: TGCAGCGTTGGTAGGCTAGCGGAGTACAATGAGCAGTTCTTC. Amino acid sequence: CSVGRLAEYNEQFF.

This clone has a handful of counts. Other DNA sequences from this sample encode an identical CDR3 as well. The chain has TRBV4-2 and TRBJ2-5, with 11 nucleotides matching TRBD2. Germline V gene lookup returns CDR1 LGHNA and CDR2 YNFKEQ. The junction had 3 bases not matched to a gene; V was cut back by 1 base and J by 2 bases. This CDR3 spans 16 amino acids. The CDR3 sequence is CASSQGGLAGQETQYF. The CDR3, as DNA: TGTGCCAGCAGCCAAGGAGGACTAGCGGGTCAAGAGACCCAGTACTTC.

This clone was counted a few times. This chain connects TRBV2 to TRBJ1-5; D unresolved. Per the germline V gene, CDR1 is SNHLY and CDR2 is FYNNEI. The CDR3 contains 14 residues. V was pared by 2 bases and J by 6 bases, with 11 bases between. The CDR3 DNA is TGTGCCAGCAGTGAAAGTCAGGAACTTCAGCCCCAGCATTTT. Residues: CASSESQELQPQHF.

The chain recombines TRBV16 with TRBJ2-7, with D perhaps TRBD1 (5 bases). Germline V gene sequence: CDR1 KGHSY, CDR2 FQNENV. This CDR3 is 15 amino acids long. V was pared by 1 base and J by 0 bases, with 10 bases between. CDR3 amino acids: CASSQYRQTSYEQYF. The CDR3 region has the DNA TGTGCCAGCAGCCAATATAGACAGACCTCCTACGAGCAGTACTTC.

This clone was seen a handful of times. The chain has TRBV5-6 and TRBJ2-5; D call uncertain. Germline assignment: CDR1 SGHDT and CDR2 YYEEEE. This CDR3 contains 11 residues. Trimming removed 3 bases from V and 2 bases from J, with 2 bases in between. In nucleotides, the CDR3 is TGTGCCAGCAGCTCTCAAGAGACCCAGTACTTC. Its protein is CASSSQETQYF. The full variable domain, in which reference TRBV5-6 and TRBJ2-5 provide the parts outside the CDR3, is DAGVTQSPTHLIKTRGQQVTLRCSPKSGHDTVSWYQQALGQGPQFIFQYYEEEERQRGNFPDRFSGHQFPNYSSELNVNALLLGDSALYLCASSSQETQYFGPGTRLLVL.

This clone was detected only a few times. J is TRBJ2-7 and V is TRBV30; 11 bases align to TRBD2. Germline assignment: CDR1 GTSNPN and CDR2 SVGIG (reference sequence). The CDR3 is 14 amino acids. The ends lost 0 bases at V and 6 bases at J; junction bases unmatched: 4. CDR3 bases: TGTGCCTGGAGTGTACTAGCGGGAGTAGGCGAGCAGTACTTC. It yields the protein CAWSVLAGVGEQYF.

The chain is built from TRBV5-1 and TRBJ2-1; D gene ambiguous. Trimming shortened V by 0 bases and J by 8 bases, and 12 bases separated the two germline ends. The CDR3 length is 14 residues. Germline V gene sequence: CDR1 SGHRS, CDR2 YFSETQ. CDR3 protein: CASSLGLVDYEQFF. In DNA, the CDR3 is TGCGCCAGCAGCTTGGGGCTAGTTGATTATGAGCAGTTCTTC.

This clone has a handful of counts. The rearrangement uses TRBV18 and TRBJ2-1; 13 nucleotides agree with TRBD2. Trimming took 4 bases from V and 5 from J; bases not matched to a gene: 2. This CDR3 contains 15 residues. Germline assignment: CDR1 KGHSH and CDR2 LQKENI. Here the CDR3 DNA reads TGTGCCAGCTCACGAGGACTAGCGGGAGACAATGAGCAGTTCTTC. Protein product: CASSRGLAGDNEQFF.